This is a list of T cell receptor beta chains from one sample in a study of blood T cells in healthy people across ages. TCRdb redid the calling of the 5' RACE reads with MiXCR, one entry per CDR3 protein. Of over a million distinct CDR3 sequences in the sample, roughly 24% were seen once. The sample was also linked to a second study, of T cells of mothers and their children.

Sequenced: blood. These receptors were taken from a girl aged 2-10 years in good health. Both conserved end residues are part of each CDR3. D genes are given only for firm matches. Size tells how often a clone was seen (once, few, many) or the class of an expanded clone, and some rows leave it out.

>TRBJ2-7|NA|few|TRBV12-3/TRBV12-4
CASSLASREQYF
TGTGCCAGCAGTTTAGCCAGTCGCGAGCAGTACTTC
>TRBJ1-4|TRBD1|few|TRBV7-2
CASSGGRTGLYEKLFF
TGTGCCAGCAGCGGAGGACGGACAGGGCTGTATGAAAAACTGTTTTTT
>TRBJ2-3|TRBD2|few|TRBV20-1
CSARDPGSGGAFTSDTQYF
TGCAGTGCTAGAGATCCGGGCAGCGGGGGGGCCTTTACTTCAGACACGCAGTATTTT
>TRBJ1-4|NA|NA|TRBV11-2
CASSLTSFATNEKLFF
TGTGCCAGCAGCTTAACCAGCTTTGCAACTAATGAAAAACTGTTTTTT
>TRBJ2-3|NA|few|TRBV29-1
CSVENTYTDTQYF
TGCAGCGTTGAAAACACGTACACAGATACGCAGTATTTT
>TRBJ2-1|TRBD2|few|TRBV9
CASSVNPEGPTSGLYNEQFF
TGTGCCAGCAGCGTCAACCCCGAGGGCCCGACTAGCGGTCTTTACAATGAGCAGTTCTTC
>TRBJ2-1|TRBD2|NA|TRBV4-3
CASSQDGSAGVNEQFF
TGCGCCAGCAGCCAAGATGGTTCAGCGGGGGTAAATGAGCAGTTCTTC
>TRBJ2-7|NA|NA|TRBV9
CASSVDGATSYEQYF
TGTGCCAGCAGCGTAGATGGCGCTACCTCCTACGAGCAGTACTTC
>TRBJ2-1|TRBD2|few|TRBV9
CASSVSAGGYNEQFF
TGTGCCAGCAGCGTCTCAGCGGGGGGTTACAATGAGCAGTTCTTC
>TRBJ2-1|NA|NA|TRBV7-3
CASSLTGTSLSYNEQFF
TGTGCCAGCAGCTTAACCGGGACATCCCTCTCCTACAATGAGCAGTTCTTC
>TRBJ2-7|NA|NA|TRBV19
CASSMRQTEQYF
TGTGCCAGTAGTATGCGTCAAACGGAGCAGTACTTC
>TRBJ2-7|NA|NA|TRBV27
CASRIQGEPDYEQYF
TGTGCCAGCAGGATACAAGGGGAGCCCGACTACGAGCAGTACTTC
>TRBJ1-2|NA|NA|TRBV29-1
CSVTGFYGYTF
TGCAGCGTTACCGGGTTTTATGGCTACACCTTC
>TRBJ2-5|TRBD2|NA|TRBV6-2/TRBV6-3
CASSSGRGGLETQYF
TGTGCCAGCAGCTCCGGACGGGGGGGCTTGGAGACCCAGTACTTC
>TRBJ2-7|NA|few|TRBV28
CASSMATRIYEQYF
TGTGCCAGCAGTATGGCGACAAGGATCTACGAGCAGTACTTC
>TRBJ2-1|NA|NA|TRBV20-1
CSATHRTYRGSEQFF
TGCAGTGCCACCCACCGGACTTACCGGGGGTCTGAGCAGTTCTTC
>TRBJ2-1|NA|NA|TRBV5-5
CASSGWGSEQFF
TGTGCCAGCAGCGGGTGGGGGTCTGAGCAGTTCTTC
>TRBJ2-3|NA|NA|TRBV7-2
CASSRRGQSTDTQYF
TGTGCCAGCAGCCGGAGGGGACAGAGCACAGATACGCAGTATTTT
>TRBJ2-3|TRBD2|NA|TRBV10-3
CAIKGSRGGTDTQYF
TGTGCCATCAAGGGTTCCCGGGGGGGCACAGATACGCAGTATTTT
>TRBJ2-1|NA|few|TRBV13
CASSIGEQFF
TGTGCCAGCAGCATAGGCGAGCAGTTCTTC
>TRBJ1-6|TRBD1|few|TRBV9
CASSAGQISPLHF
TGTGCCAGCAGCGCGGGACAGATTTCACCCCTCCACTTT